These 17 T cell receptor beta chains came from one sample sequenced in a study of blood T cell repertoires in COVID-19. Sequenced by immunoSEQ multiplex PCR; TCRdb stores in-frame clones only, minus some. Altogether roughly 100,000 clones are present, about 84% being singletons, with the ten largest covering 14%. The sequenced sample was peripheral blood. These receptors were taken from a woman in her sixties or seventies with acute or convalescent COVID-19.

The chain employs TRBV7-2 and TRBJ2-5; 7 bases are a match to TRBD2. Germline assignment: CDR1 SGHTA and CDR2 FQGNSA. The V and J ends lost 1 base and 5 bases, in that order; junction bases with no gene match: 4. The CDR3 covers 14 residues. CDR3 amino acids: CASSLDAGEETQYF. CDR3 nucleotide sequence: TGTGCCAGCAGCTTAGATGCGGGGGAGGAGACCCAGTACTTC.

This chain links TRBV28 with TRBJ1-6, with a weak D call TRBD1 (5 bases). The V and J ends lost 4 bases and 5 bases respectively, with 18 bases between them. CDR1 is MDHEN and CDR2 is SYDVKM in the germline V gene. The CDR3 loop spans 17 amino acids. The CDR3 loop is CASSSHPGDGHNSPLHF. The CDR3 DNA sequence: TGTGCCAGCAGTTCCCACCCGGGGGATGGGCATAATTCACCCCTCCACTTT.

The chain joins TRBV6-4 to TRBJ1-5, with D possibly being TRBD1 (6 bases). CDR3 size: 15 residues. Germline CDR1 and CDR2: MRHNA and SNTAGT. V shed 6 bases and J shed 1 base, with 13 bases lying between them. The CDR3 region has the DNA TGTGCCAGCAGCCCCTCAGGGGACAGCAATCAGCCCCAGCATTTT. Translating gives CASSPSGDSNQPQHF.

This rearrangement joins TRBV21-1 to TRBJ1-6; the table's D gene call, TRBD1, was not cross checked with the DNA. TRBV21-1 is a documented pseudogene. The CDR3 runs to 22 residues. The CDR3 nucleotides are TGTGCCAGCAGCAAAAGTGTATATCGTAAAGCGGACAGGGCGATTTATAATTCACCCCTCCACTTT. It yields the protein CASSKSVYRKADRAIYNSPLHF.

The chain links TRBV5-8 to TRBJ1-1; 8 positions match TRBD1. Germline trimming cut 2 bases from V and 1 base from J; bases unmatched to any gene: 1. CDR3 length: 14 amino acids. Looked up from germline, CDR1 is SGHTS and CDR2 is YDEGEE. The CDR3: CASSLQGGNTEAFF. The CDR3 DNA reads TGTGCCAGCAGCTTACAGGGGGGGAACACTGAAGCTTTCTTT.

V gene TRBV3-1 (or the pseudogene TRBV3-2) combines with J gene TRBJ1-1; D ambiguous. This CDR3 comprises 15 residues. Germline V lookup: CDR1 LGHDT, CDR2 YNNKEL (reference sequence). Trimming removed 4 bases at V and 10 bases at J, with 22 bases between. The CDR3, as DNA: TGTGCCAGCAGCCCCGGACTATCAACTGTCGCCCGAGCTTTCTTT. It specifies CASSPGLSTVARAFF.

In its sample, this clone was seen a few times. The rearrangement joins TRBV5-5 to TRBJ1-2, with TRBD1 matching 9 bases. Unmatched junction bases numbered 9, after V lost 4 bases and J lost 5 bases. Germline lookup yields CDR1 SGHKS and CDR2 YYEKEE (reference sequence). The CDR3 loop spans 15 amino acids. The CDR3 region is CASSLQQGAGYGYTF. As DNA, the CDR3 is TGTGCCAGCAGCCTACAACAGGGGGCAGGTTATGGCTACACCTTC.

V gene TRBV5-6 combines with J gene TRBJ1-1; TRBD1 matches at 10 bases. Germline assignment: CDR1 SGHDT and CDR2 YYEEEE. J gave up 5 bases and V 4 bases, and 14 bases lay outside the gene matches. This CDR3 is 17 amino acids long. The CDR3 DNA follows: TGTGCCAGCAGCCCGGACAGGGGGTTAGTCGGATCGACTGAAGCTTTCTTT. This sequence encodes CASSPDRGLVGSTEAFF.

The chain links TRBV4-1 to TRBJ2-3; D might be TRBD2 (5 bases). Germline V CDR1 and CDR2: MGHRA, YSYEKL. The V gene lost 1 base and the J gene lost 2 bases, with 13 bases spanning the gap. The CDR3 extends over 16 amino acids. The CDR3 is CASSQGLGSNTDTQYF. The CDR3 DNA reads TGCGCCAGCAGCCAAGGATTGGGGAGCAACACAGATACGCAGTATTTT.

The chain recombines TRBV18 with TRBJ1-2; D possibly corresponds to TRBD1 (5 bases). The V end was cut by 1 base, the J end by 3 bases, with 9 bases between. CDR1 and CDR2 from the germline V gene are KGHSH and LQKENI. The CDR3 contains 14 residues. CDR3 loop: CASSPQGRDYGYTF. CDR3 DNA sequence: TGTGCCAGCTCACCACAGGGCAGGGACTATGGCTACACCTTC.

The chain carries TRBV5-1 and TRBJ1-6; D is undetermined. Trimming cost V 6 bases and J 0 bases, with 10 bases left between them. Germline assignment: CDR1 SGHRS and CDR2 YFSETQ. This CDR3 comprises 15 residues. CDR3 nucleotide sequence: TGCGCCAGCACCCGCGAGAGCTCCTATAATTCACCCCTCCACTTT. This codes for CASTRESSYNSPLHF.

The chain carries TRBV27 and TRBJ2-5; D possibly corresponds to TRBD1 (5 bases). This CDR3 is 15 amino acids long. The V gene lost 0 bases and the J gene lost 2 bases, with 10 bases spanning the gap. CDR1 is MNHEY, CDR2 SMNVEV, per germline (reference sequence). The CDR3: CASSLSRQPQETQYF. CDR3 nucleotides: TGTGCCAGCAGTTTATCGAGACAGCCACAAGAGACCCAGTACTTC.

Here the CDR3 reads CASSLEGGNYGYTF. CDR3 DNA: TGTGCCAGCAGTCTCGAGGGCGGGAACTATGGCTACACCTTC. The chain joins TRBV9 to TRBJ1-2; D uncertain. The CDR3 extends over 14 amino acids. CDR1 is SGDLS, CDR2 YYNGEE, per germline. The V gene lost 5 bases and the J gene lost 2 bases, with 13 bases spanning the gap.

This clone was recorded a few times. The chain couples TRBV25-1 to TRBJ1-2; D possibly corresponds to TRBD1 (5 bases). The CDR3 sequence is 16 residues long. Trimming took 0 bases from V and 6 from J, leaving 17 bases between them. The V gene's germline CDR1 is MGHDK and CDR2 SYGVNS. For the CDR3, the DNA is TGTGCCAGCAGTGAATATTCGGGGGATCAAGGCCATGGCTACACCTTC. Protein product: CASSEYSGDQGHGYTF.

The chain combines TRBV10-3 with TRBJ1-5; D remains unclear. Trimming removed 2 bases from V and 2 bases from J, with 16 bases in between. The CDR3 length is 17 residues. Germline lookup yields CDR1 ENHRY and CDR2 SYGVKD. The CDR3, as DNA: TGTGCCATCAGTGAGGTCACAATCCCTGGAGGCAATCAGCCCCAGCATTTT. Encoded protein: CAISEVTIPGGNQPQHF.

V gene TRBV7-2 combines with J gene TRBJ1-2; TRBD1 matches at 7 bases. This CDR3 comprises 13 residues. CDR1 and CDR2 (germline): SGHTA, FQGNSA. Trimming took 4 bases from V and 13 from J; bases not matched to a gene: 12. CDR3 DNA sequence: TGTGCCAGCAGCTCGAACCATGGGGGACAGCGCACCTTC. The encoded protein is CASSSNHGGQRTF.

This chain joins TRBV18 and TRBJ1-1; perhaps TRBD1 as D (5 bases). V lost 5 bases, J lost 2 bases, and 12 bases lay in between. In germline, CDR1 is KGHSH, CDR2 LQKENI. The CDR3 sequence is 14 residues long. The chain's CDR3 is CASSTTVINTEAFF. As DNA, the CDR3 is TGTGCCAGCTCAACGACAGTTATTAACACTGAAGCTTTCTTT.